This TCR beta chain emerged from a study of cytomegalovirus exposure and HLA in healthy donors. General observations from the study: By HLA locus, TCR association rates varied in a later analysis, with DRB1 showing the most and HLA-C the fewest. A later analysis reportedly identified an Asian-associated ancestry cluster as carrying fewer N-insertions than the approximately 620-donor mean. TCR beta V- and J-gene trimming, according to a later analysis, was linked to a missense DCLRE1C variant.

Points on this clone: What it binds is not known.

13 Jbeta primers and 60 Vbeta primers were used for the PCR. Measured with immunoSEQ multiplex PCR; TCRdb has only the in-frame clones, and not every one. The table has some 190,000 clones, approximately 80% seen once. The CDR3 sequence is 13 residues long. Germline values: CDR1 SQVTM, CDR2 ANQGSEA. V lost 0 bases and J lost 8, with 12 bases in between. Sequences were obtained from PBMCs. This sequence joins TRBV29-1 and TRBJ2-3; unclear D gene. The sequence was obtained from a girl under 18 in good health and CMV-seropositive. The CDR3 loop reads CSVEEPAPGTQYF. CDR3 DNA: TGCAGCGTTGAAGAACCCGCCCCGGGTACGCAGTATTTT.